The 4 T cell receptor beta chains listed next were all sequenced from one sample in a study of blood T cell repertoires in COVID-19. Only in-frame clones appear in the TCRdb table, and some are missing; sequencing was by immunoSEQ multiplex PCR. The table includes 240,000 or so clones, more than 75% detected once. Sequencing input: PBMCs or T cells enriched from blood (not recorded which). These receptors all come from a woman in her 50s who had recovered from COVID-19.

The V and J genes are TRBV7-9 and TRBJ1-2, with D hard to call. The germline CDR1 and CDR2 sequences are SEHNR and FQNEAQ (reference sequence). Trimming removed 4 bases at V and 7 bases at J, with 19 bases between. This CDR3 has 15 amino acids. As DNA, the CDR3 is TGTGCCAGCAGCTACGGCGGGGAATCAATAGGTGGCTACACCTTC. Its translation is CASSYGGESIGGYTF. The variable domain in full, completed from reference TRBV7-9 and TRBJ1-2, reads DTGVSQNPRHKITKRGQNVTFRCDPISEHNRLYWYRQTLGQGPEFLTYFQNEAQLEKSRLLSDRFSAERPKGSFSTLEIQRTEQGDSAMYLCASSYGGESIGGYTFGSGTRLTVV.

The chain employs TRBV9 and TRBJ2-2; D call uncertain. This CDR3 has 16 amino acids. V lost 0 bases and J 1 base, leaving 10 bases between the germline ends. Germline V lookup: CDR1 SGDLS, CDR2 YYNGEE. CDR3 amino acids: CASSVVANRNTGELFF. The CDR3 DNA is TGTGCCAGCAGCGTAGTCGCTAACCGGAACACCGGGGAGCTGTTTTTT.

The chain links TRBV28 to TRBJ2-1, with TRBD2 identical over 8 bases. Germline CDR1 MDHEN, CDR2 SYDVKM. V lost 6 bases to trimming and J lost 2 bases; unmatched junction nucleotides: 6. The CDR3 is made up of 15 amino acids. DNA of the CDR3: TGTGCCAGCAGGACTCCCGGGAGGGCCTACAATGAGCAGTTCTTC. Protein product: CASRTPGRAYNEQFF.

This clone is a singleton in its sample. The rearrangement uses TRBV19 and TRBJ2-3; 9 nucleotides line up with TRBD2. The CDR3 extends over 14 amino acids. V lost 4 bases and J lost 4; bases outside the gene matches: 3. Germline assignment: CDR1 LNHDA and CDR2 SQIVND (reference sequence). CDR3 DNA: TGTGCCAGTAGTAGGCGGGGGGGCTCAGATACGCAGTATTTT. It codes for CASSRRGGSDTQYF.